This T cell receptor beta chain stems from a study of blood T cell repertoires in COVID-19. Assay: immunoSEQ multiplex PCR; the TCRdb copy retains only in-frame clones and omits some. The sample yields approximately 240,000 clones, over 80% seen once. CDR1 MDHEN and CDR2 SYDVKM come from the germline V gene. The CDR3 consists of 15 residues. Trimming pared 4 bases from V and 0 bases from J, leaving 11 bases between. This TCR was sampled from a woman younger than 35 who had recovered from COVID-19. The chain links TRBV28 to TRBJ2-3; a weak D match, TRBD1 (5 bases). The specimen sequenced was PBMCs or T cells enriched from blood (not recorded which). The DNA of the CDR3 is TGTGCCAGCAGTTCTTTTGCAGGGAGCACAGATACGCAGTATTTT. Translating gives CASSSFAGSTDTQYF.